These 3 T cell receptor beta chains were all obtained from the same sample, sequenced in a study of cytomegalovirus exposure and HLA in healthy donors. Produced via immunoSEQ multiplex PCR; TCRdb's table is partial and in-frame only. Here the sample spans 65,000 or so clones, 90% to 95% being singletons. The specimen sequenced was PBMCs. These receptors were taken from a man younger than 35 in good health and CMV-seropositive.

The chain carries TRBV11-2 and TRBJ2-7, with D tentatively TRBD2 (6 bases). Trimming took off 5 bases at V and 5 bases at J, with 13 bases between the two ends. The CDR3 has 13 amino acids. Looked up from germline, CDR1 is SGHAT and CDR2 is FQNNGV. CDR3 sequence: CASSTAGSHEQYF. The CDR3 nucleotides read TGTGCCAGCAGCACCGCGGGGAGCCACGAGCAGTACTTC.

The gene calls are TRBV6-1 and TRBJ2-7; 8 nucleotides line up with TRBD1. This CDR3 has 15 amino acids. Per germline, CDR1 MNHNS and CDR2 SASEGT. V was clipped by 5 bases and J by 5 bases; unmatched bases: 11. The CDR3 protein is CASSSRTGTFDEQYF. CDR3 in DNA: TGTGCCAGCAGTTCCCGGACAGGGACTTTCGACGAGCAGTACTTC.

This sequence joins TRBV2 and TRBJ2-7; 10 bases are shared with TRBD1. This CDR3 is 14 amino acids long. J was trimmed by 1 base and V by 6 bases; bases with no gene match: 3. Germline V lookup: CDR1 SNHLY, CDR2 FYNNEI. The CDR3 is CASSGDRGSYEQYF. CDR3 nucleotides: TGTGCCAGCAGCGGGGACAGGGGATCCTACGAGCAGTACTTC.